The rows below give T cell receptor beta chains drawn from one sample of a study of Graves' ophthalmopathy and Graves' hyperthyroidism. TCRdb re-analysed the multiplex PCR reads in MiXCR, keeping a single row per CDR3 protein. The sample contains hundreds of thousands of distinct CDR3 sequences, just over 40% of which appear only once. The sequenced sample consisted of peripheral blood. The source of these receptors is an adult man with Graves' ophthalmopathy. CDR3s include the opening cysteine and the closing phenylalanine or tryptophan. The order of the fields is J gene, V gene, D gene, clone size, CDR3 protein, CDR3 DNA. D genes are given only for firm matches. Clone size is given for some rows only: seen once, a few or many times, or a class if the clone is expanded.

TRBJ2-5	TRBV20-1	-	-	CSAYRTQGTQYF	TGCAGTGCTTACAGAACGCAAGGGACCCAGTACTTC
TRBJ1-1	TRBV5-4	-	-	CTSSLQGGHTEAFF	TGTACCAGCAGCTTGCAGGGAGGCCACACTGAAGCTTTCTTT
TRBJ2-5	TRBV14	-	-	CASSLTAIGANENF	TGTGCCAGCAGCTTAACAGCAATTGGGGCCAACGAAAACTTC
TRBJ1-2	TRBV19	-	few	CASSPWTSITNYGYTF	TGTGCCAGTAGTCCCTGGACATCGATTACTAACTATGGCTACACCTTC
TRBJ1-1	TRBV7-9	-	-	CASSQERELSTEAFF	TGCGCCAGCAGCCAAGAACGGGAGCTGAGCACTGAAGCTTTCTTT
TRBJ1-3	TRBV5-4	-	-	CASSLGRALDTIYF	TGTGCCAGCAGCTTGGGCAGGGCCCTTGACACCATATATTTT
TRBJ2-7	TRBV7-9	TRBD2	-	CASSPSGGAIGELYF	TGTGCCAGCAGCCCTAGCGGGGGGGCGATCGGGGAGCTGTACTTC
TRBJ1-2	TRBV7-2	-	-	CASSLARYMGRGRHGYTF	TGTGCCAGCAGCTTAGCTCGTTATATGGGCAGGGGAAGGCATGGCTACACCTTC
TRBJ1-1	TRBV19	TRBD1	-	CASIHRDSHFF	TGTGCCAGTATCCACCGGGACAGTCATTTCTTT
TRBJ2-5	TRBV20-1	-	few	CSVTQGETQYF	TGCAGTGTCACACAGGGAGAGACCCAGTACTTC
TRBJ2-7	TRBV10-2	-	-	CASSESTPEECEQYF	TGCGCCAGCAGTGAGTCGACCCCGGAGGAGTGCGAGCAGTACTTC
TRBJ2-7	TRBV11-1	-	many	CASSPGAASSYEQYF	TGTGCCAGCAGCCCCGGGGCAGCCAGCTCCTACGAGCAGTACTTC
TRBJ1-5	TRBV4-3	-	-	CASSQDRQETQHF	TGCGCCAGCAGCCAAGACAGGCAAGAGACCCAGCATTTT
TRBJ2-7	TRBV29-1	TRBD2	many	CSVVLRGEYEQYF	TGCAGCGTTGTCTTACGGGGGGAATACGAGCAGTACTTC
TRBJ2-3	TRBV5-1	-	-	CASSFYPRDTQYF	TGCGCCAGCAGCTTCTACCCTAGAGATACGCAGTATTTT
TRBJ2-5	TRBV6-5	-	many	CASSAWGRQETQYF	TGTGCCAGCAGTGCCTGGGGTAGACAAGAGACCCAGTACTTC
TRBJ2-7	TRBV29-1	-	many	CSVAGIYPYEQYF	TGCAGCGTTGCAGGGATTTACCCCTACGAGCAGTACTTC
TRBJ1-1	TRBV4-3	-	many	CASSQSQGGTEAFF	TGCGCCAGCAGCCAATCACAGGGTGGGACTGAAGCTTTCTTT
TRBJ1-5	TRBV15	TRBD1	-	CATSRDPPGTDNQPQHF	TGTGCCACCAGCAGAGACCCACCAGGGACAGATAATCAGCCCCAGCATTTT
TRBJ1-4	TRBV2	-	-	CARHEGGEEKLFF	TGTGCCAGGCATGAAGGGGGTGAAGAAAAACTGTTTTTT
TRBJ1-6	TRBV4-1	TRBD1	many	CASSQGDSIRSPLHF	TGCGCCAGCAGCCAAGGGGACAGCATCCGTTCACCCCTCCACTTT
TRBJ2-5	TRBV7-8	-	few	CASSFDIYRGGKTQYF	TGTGCCAGCAGTTTCGATATTTATAGGGGCGGAAAGACCCAGTACTTC
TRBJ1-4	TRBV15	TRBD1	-	CATSGQGVETNEKLFF	TGTGCCACCAGCGGACAGGGGGTAGAGACTAATGAAAAACTGTTTTTT
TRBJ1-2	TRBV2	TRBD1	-	CASRASPGTGNTF	TGTGCCAGCAGGGCAAGCCCCGGGACAGGGAACACCTTC
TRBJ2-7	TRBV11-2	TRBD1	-	CASSQDWGAGGGYEQYF	TGTGCCAGCAGCCAAGATTGGGGGGCAGGGGGCGGCTACGAGCAGTACTTC
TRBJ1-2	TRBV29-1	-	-	CSFESTGYTF	TGCAGCTTTGAATCCACCGGCTACACCTTC
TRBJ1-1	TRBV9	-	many	CASSGGPRIEAFF	TGTGCCAGCAGCGGGGGACCGAGGATTGAAGCTTTCTTT
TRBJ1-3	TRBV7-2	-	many	CASSLDKFSGNTIYF	TGTGCCAGCAGCTTAGACAAATTTTCTGGAAACACCATATATTTT